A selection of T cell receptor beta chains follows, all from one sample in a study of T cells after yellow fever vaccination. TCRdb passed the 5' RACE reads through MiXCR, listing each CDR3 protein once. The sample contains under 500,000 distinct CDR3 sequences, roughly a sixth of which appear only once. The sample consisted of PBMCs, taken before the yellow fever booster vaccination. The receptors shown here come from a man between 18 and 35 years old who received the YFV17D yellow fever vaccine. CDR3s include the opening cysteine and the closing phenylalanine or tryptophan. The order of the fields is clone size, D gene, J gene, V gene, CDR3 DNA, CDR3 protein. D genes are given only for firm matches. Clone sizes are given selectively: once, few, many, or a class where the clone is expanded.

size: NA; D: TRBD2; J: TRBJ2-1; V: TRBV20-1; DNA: TGCAGTGCTAGCCGACTAGCGGGGGGGCATAATGAGCAGTTCTTC; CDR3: CSASRLAGGHNEQFF
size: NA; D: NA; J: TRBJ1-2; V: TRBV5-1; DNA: TGCGCCAGCAGCTTCAGCCAGGGAAACTATGGCTACACCTTC; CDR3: CASSFSQGNYGYTF
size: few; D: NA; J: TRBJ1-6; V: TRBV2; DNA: TGTGCCAGCAGGGACTACAGGGACCGGGGTTCACCCCTCCACTTT; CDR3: CASRDYRDRGSPLHF
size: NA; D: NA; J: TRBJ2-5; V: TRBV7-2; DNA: TGTGCCAGCAGCTTTCAGGGCGGCCCCCAAGAGACCCAGTACTTC; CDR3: CASSFQGGPQETQYF
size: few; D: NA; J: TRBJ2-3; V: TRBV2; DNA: TGTGCCAGCATGGGGGTCCCCACCTCCGGGCAGTATTTT; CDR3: CASMGVPTSGQYF
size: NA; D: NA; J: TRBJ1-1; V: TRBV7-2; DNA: TGTGCCAGCAGCACCCGCGGGGGGGGGACTATTGAAGCTTTCTTT; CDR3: CASSTRGGGTIEAFF
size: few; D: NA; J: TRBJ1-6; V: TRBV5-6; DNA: TGTGCCAGCAGCCAGGACGGCGGATATAATTCACCCCTCCACTTT; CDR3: CASSQDGGYNSPLHF
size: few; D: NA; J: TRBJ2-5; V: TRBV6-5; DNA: TGTGCCAGCAGTCAAGGGTTTATCAGGGAGACCCAGTACTTC; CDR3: CASSQGFIRETQYF
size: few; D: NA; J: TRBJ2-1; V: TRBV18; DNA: TGTGCCAGCTCACCTACTAGGGACCATGAGCAGTTCTTC; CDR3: CASSPTRDHEQFF
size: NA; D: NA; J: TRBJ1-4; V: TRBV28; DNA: TGTGCCAGCAGTTTAATCCGGGACCCCGCTGAAAAACTGTTTTTT; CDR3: CASSLIRDPAEKLFF
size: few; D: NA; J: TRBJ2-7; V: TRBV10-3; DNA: TGTGCCATCAGTGAAGGGGATTCCTACGAGCAGTACTTC; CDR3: CAISEGDSYEQYF
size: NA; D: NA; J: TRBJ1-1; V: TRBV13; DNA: TGTGCCAGCAGCAAGACAGTGAACACTGAAGCTCTCTTT; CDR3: CASSKTVNTEALF
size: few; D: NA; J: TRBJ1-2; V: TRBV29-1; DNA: TGCAGCGTTGAAGTTTCGAGACCTAACTATGGCTACACCTTC; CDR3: CSVEVSRPNYGYTF
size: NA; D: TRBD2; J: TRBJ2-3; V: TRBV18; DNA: TGTGCCAGCTCACCTGCGACTAGCGGGGTTAGCACAGATACGCAGTATTTT; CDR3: CASSPATSGVSTDTQYF
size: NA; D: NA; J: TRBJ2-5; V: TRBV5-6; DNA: TGTGCCAGCAGCTTAGGGAGGCCGAAAGAGACCCAGTACTTC; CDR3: CASSLGRPKETQYF